This TCR beta chain was sequenced for a study of post-analysis software for immune sequencing data. Prepared libraries of TCR beta cDNA carried unique molecular identifiers. T cells numbering roughly 0.9 to 10 million yielded cDNA molecules that totaled approximately 500,000. Each CDR3 protein is one row after TCRdb ran MiXCR on the PCR reads. Among around 160,000 distinct CDR3 sequences, around 34% were seen once, and the ten largest hold roughly 28%. Deletions cut 0 bases from V and 4 bases from J, with 10 bases between. CDR1 and CDR2 (germline): SGDLS, YYNGEE. The CDR3 contains 14 residues. This TCR was sampled from a girl aged 5 to 17 with multiple sclerosis. The J gene is TRBJ2-5, the V gene TRBV9, with a weak D call TRBD1 (6 bases). Sequencing was performed on blood, taken after autologous hematopoietic stem cell transplantation. In nucleotides, the CDR3 is TGTGCCAGCAGCGTAGATCAGGGGAGAGAGACCCAGTACTTC. This sequence encodes CASSVDQGRETQYF.